These 27 T cell receptor beta chains originate from one sample sequenced in a study of human T cells and chemical hapten exposure. Stated time point: patch test 1, 2 weeks after DPC sensitization. Treatment specified: therapeutic diphenylcyclopropenone sensitization with weekly scalp DPC. TCRdb independently ran MiXCR on the RACE reads; one entry per CDR3 protein. The sample contains 40,000 to 60,000 distinct CDR3 sequences, less than 10% of which appear only once. Sequenced here: whole blood, sampled in connection with sensitization to the hapten diphenylcyclopropenone (DPC). The receptors come from a woman aged 45-59 years with alopecia areata. Some clones in this sample may be carry-over from other donors' samples.

This rearrangement joins TRBV2 to TRBJ1-2; D gene uncertain. The CDR3 sequence is 14 residues long. Trimming took off 6 bases at V and 0 bases at J, with 11 bases between the two ends. Germline assignment: CDR1 SNHLY and CDR2 FYNNEI. This CDR3 is CASRLGSSNYGYTF. In nucleotides, the CDR3 is TGTGCCAGCAGGTTAGGTAGCTCTAACTATGGCTACACCTTC.

CDR3 in amino acids: CSARRSAYGYTF. The CDR3 DNA reads TGCAGTGCTAGACGGAGTGCCTATGGCTACACCTTC. The genes are TRBV20-1 and TRBJ1-2; no definite D call. V lost 2 bases and J 4 bases, leaving 8 bases between the germline ends. This CDR3 is 12 amino acids long. Germline-derived CDR1 and CDR2 are DFQATT and SNEGSKA (reference sequence).

This clonotype has a handful of counts. The J gene is TRBJ2-1, the V gene TRBV5-1; D is perhaps TRBD2 (6 bases). The CDR3 extends over 16 amino acids. Between the trimmed V and J ends, which lost 4 bases and 2 bases, there was a span of 16 bases. Germline V gives CDR1 SGHRS, CDR2 YFSETQ. The CDR3 nucleotides read TGCGCCAGCAGCAGACCGCGGGATTCGACCTACAATGAGCAGTTCTTC. Translated: CASSRPRDSTYNEQFF.

Many counts were recorded for this clonotype. The CDR3 reads CATSPGQASYEQYF. As DNA, the CDR3 is TGTGCCACCAGTCCGGGACAGGCCTCCTACGAGCAGTACTTC. J is TRBJ2-7 and V is TRBV24-1, with TRBD1 identical over 8 bases. This CDR3 is built from 14 residues. CDR1 KGHDR and CDR2 SFDVKD come from the germline V gene. V lost 6 bases, J lost 0 bases, and 3 bases stayed unmatched.

This clonotype was found many times. The J gene is TRBJ1-2, the V gene TRBV7-2; 9 nucleotides align to TRBD1. CDR1 and CDR2 (germline): SGHTA, FQGNSA. J lost 7 bases, V lost 7 bases, and 7 bases had no gene match. This CDR3 has 13 amino acids. CDR3 loop: CASNRQGEGGYTF. The CDR3 coding sequence is TGTGCCAGCAATCGACAGGGGGAGGGTGGCTACACCTTC.

This clonotype was seen many times. The rearrangement uses TRBV30 and TRBJ2-7; 13 bases are a match to TRBD2. The CDR3 spans 16 residues. V was clipped by 0 bases and J by 7 bases; unmatched bases: 9. Germline CDR1 reads GTSNPN; CDR2 reads SVGIG (reference sequence). The CDR3 DNA is TGTGCCTGGAGTGTTCCCCGGACTAGCGGGAGAAAAGAGCAGTACTTC. Encoded protein: CAWSVPRTSGRKEQYF.

The chain has TRBV12-3 or TRBV12-4 and TRBJ2-3, with D perhaps TRBD2 (5 bases). The CDR3 contains 13 residues. The germline V and J ends were trimmed by 3 bases and 3 bases, with 7 bases remaining between them. CDR3 nucleotide sequence: TGTGCCAGCAGTTTTTCGGGAACAGATACGCAGTATTTT. Amino acids: CASSFSGTDTQYF.

This clonotype was detected a few times. The V and J genes are TRBV5-1 and TRBJ2-3; 7 bases align to TRBD2. The CDR3 consists of 15 residues. The germline V gene encodes CDR1 SGHRS and CDR2 YFSETQ. V shed 4 bases, J shed 3 bases, and the junction held 8 bases outside the gene matches. The CDR3 protein is CASSGGRAGTDTQYF. In nucleotides, the CDR3 is TGCGCCAGCAGCGGAGGGAGGGCCGGGACAGATACGCAGTATTTT.

This clonotype was observed at least ten times. V is TRBV7-6 and J is TRBJ2-1; 7 bases are a match to TRBD2. Germline assignment: CDR1 SGHVS and CDR2 FNYEAQ. The CDR3 has 16 amino acids. V dropped 0 bases and J dropped 0; count of bases not matched to a gene: 2. The chain's CDR3 is CASSLAGRPSYNEQFF. CDR3 DNA: TGTGCCAGCAGCTTAGCCGGGAGGCCCTCCTACAATGAGCAGTTCTTC.

The table lists this clonotype with many counts. The chain combines TRBV14 with TRBJ2-7, with D uncertain. The CDR3 consists of 13 residues. Germline CDR1 is SGHDN and CDR2 is FVKESK. Between the trimmed V and J ends, which lost 0 bases and 4 bases, there was a span of 7 bases. The CDR3: CASSQDASYEQYF. Here the CDR3 DNA reads TGTGCCAGCAGCCAAGATGCATCATACGAGCAGTACTTC.

There are a few counts of this clonotype. The chain carries TRBV6-6 and TRBJ2-7; TRBD2 aligns across 10 bases. This CDR3 is built from 14 residues. V was clipped by 6 bases and J by 3 bases; unmatched bases: 5. Germline V gives CDR1 MNHNY, CDR2 SVGAGI (reference sequence). In DNA, the CDR3 is TGTGCCAGCAGGCTAGCGGGAGCAATCTACGAGCAGTACTTC. Translating it yields CASRLAGAIYEQYF.

This clonotype was found many times. The chain is built from TRBV10-3 and TRBJ1-2; D is unresolved. V dropped 2 bases and J dropped 1 base, with 14 bases sitting between them. CDR3 length equals 16 residues. Germline assignment: CDR1 ENHRY and CDR2 SYGVKD. The CDR3 DNA reads as TGTGCCATCAGTGAGCCTGGGTCAAGACTTAACTATGGCTACACCTTC. Its translation: CAISEPGSRLNYGYTF.

Only a few counts were recorded for this clonotype. The rearrangement joins TRBV5-1 to TRBJ1-1; no clear D gene. V was clipped by 7 bases and J by 1 base, with 14 bases between them. Germline V lookup: CDR1 SGHRS, CDR2 YFSETQ. The CDR3 runs to 14 residues. The CDR3 nucleotides read TGCGCCAGCGCCGGAAGTACAGCGAACACTGAAGCTTTCTTT. Translated, it gives CASAGSTANTEAFF.

This clonotype was observed at least ten times. The V and J genes are TRBV20-1 and TRBJ1-5; a weak D match, TRBD1 (5 bases). V lost 8 bases, J lost 3 bases, and 20 bases lay in between. CDR3 length equals 15 residues. Per germline, CDR1 DFQATT and CDR2 SNEGSKA (reference sequence). The CDR3 spells CSLLRGREDNQPQHF. In DNA, the CDR3 is TGCAGTTTATTACGGGGCAGGGAGGACAATCAGCCCCAGCATTTT.

This clonotype was seen a handful of times. The chain has TRBV5-4 and TRBJ2-7; D is unclear. The V gene lost 0 bases and the J gene lost 0 bases, with 10 bases spanning the gap. The germline V gene has CDR1 SGHNT and CDR2 YYREEE (reference sequence). The CDR3 totals 15 residues. CDR3 sequence reads: CASSLGPRNSYEQYF. The CDR3 DNA sequence: TGTGCCAGCAGCTTGGGCCCCCGGAACTCCTACGAGCAGTACTTC. The whole variable domain, remainder taken from reference TRBV5-4 and TRBJ2-7, is ETGVTQSPTHLIKTRGQQVTLRCSSQSGHNTVSWYQQALGQGPQFIFQYYREEENGRGNFPPRFSGLQFPNYSSELNVNALELDDSALYLCASSLGPRNSYEQYFGPGTRLTVT.

Sample share makes this clonotype medium-sized. The chain has TRBV6-6 and TRBJ2-5, with a weak D call TRBD2 (6 bases). The V end lost 6 bases, the J end lost 2 bases, and 16 bases lay between the germline ends. The CDR3 covers 15 residues. Per germline, CDR1 MNHNY and CDR2 SVGAGI (reference sequence). This CDR3 reads CASSNAAGPQETQYF. The CDR3 DNA sequence: TGTGCCAGCAGCAACGCTGCGGGACCTCAAGAGACCCAGTACTTC.

This clonotype was picked up many times. This chain connects TRBV29-1 to TRBJ2-5; 7 bases match TRBD1. This CDR3 region has 12 residues. J lost 1 base, V lost 7 bases, and 3 bases had no gene match. Germline loops: CDR1 SQVTM, CDR2 ANQGSEA. This CDR3 is CSGRTGQETQYF. The CDR3 region has the DNA TGCAGCGGCAGGACAGGCCAAGAGACCCAGTACTTC. The complete variable domain, with remaining parts taken from reference TRBV29-1 and TRBJ2-5, reads SAVISQKPSRDICQRGTSLTIQCQVDSQVTMMFWYRQQPGQSLTLIATANQGSEATYESGFVIDKFPISRPNLTFSTLTVSNMSPEDSSIYLCSGRTGQETQYFGPGTRLLVL.

The chain combines TRBV30 with TRBJ2-7; TRBD1 matches at 10 bases. The germline V gene has CDR1 GTSNPN and CDR2 SVGIG (reference sequence). J gave up 4 bases and V 3 bases, and 6 bases lay outside the gene matches. The CDR3 length is 14 residues. CDR3 bases: TGTGCCTGGAGAAAGACAGGGGGCATTTACGAGCAGTACTTC. Its protein product is CAWRKTGGIYEQYF. Full variable domain (rest looked up from reference TRBV30 and TRBJ2-7): SQTIHQWPATLVQPVGSPLSLECTVEGTSNPNLYWYRQAAGRGLQLLFYSVGIGQISSEVPQNLSASRPQDRQFILSSKKLLLSDSGFYLCAWRKTGGIYEQYFGPGTRLTVT.

This clonotype was recorded a few times. J is TRBJ2-7 and V is TRBV28, with D possibly called TRBD1 or TRBD2 (5 bases each). V was clipped by 5 bases and J by 2 bases, with 10 bases between them. Germline V gene lookup returns CDR1 MDHEN and CDR2 SYDVKM. The CDR3 is made up of 13 amino acids. CDR3 loop: CASSGTLTYEQYF. The CDR3 DNA reads as TGTGCCAGCAGTGGGACGTTGACCTACGAGCAGTACTTC.

This clonotype was observed at least ten times. The genes are TRBV18 and TRBJ2-7, with TRBD2 identical over 9 bases. With V trimmed by 0 bases and J by 0 bases, 3 bases remained unmatched. The CDR3 loop spans 16 amino acids. The germline CDR1 and CDR2 sequences are KGHSH and LQKENI. Here the CDR3 reads CASSPPRTSDSYEQYF. The CDR3 nucleotides read TGTGCCAGCTCACCACCGAGGACTAGCGACTCCTACGAGCAGTACTTC.

This clonotype was detected many times. The chain links TRBV7-9 to TRBJ1-5; tentative D call: TRBD1 (5 bases). Trimming removed 5 bases at V and 7 bases at J, with 9 bases between. Germline CDR1 is SEHNR and CDR2 is FQNEAQ (reference sequence). The CDR3 length is 12 residues. The CDR3: CASSGGGQPQHF. DNA for the CDR3: TGTGCCAGCAGCGGTGGGGGACAGCCCCAGCATTTT.

This clonotype was picked up a small number of times. The chain recombines TRBV27 with TRBJ1-4; no clear D. The V gene lost 6 bases and the J gene lost 7 bases, with 12 bases spanning the gap. The CDR3 sequence is 13 residues long. Germline CDR1 is MNHEY and CDR2 is SMNVEV (reference sequence). CDR3 sequence (DNA): TGTGCCAGCAGCCTCAGGTCGGGTGAAAAACTGTTTTTT. Its protein is CASSLRSGEKLFF.

Remarks on this clonotype: A read error may explain this, as a much larger clone is one base away. The V gene is TRBV5-1, the J gene TRBJ2-4; D is possibly TRBD1 (6 bases). Germline CDR1 is SGHRS and CDR2 is YFSETQ. This CDR3 has 14 residues. The DNA of the CDR3 is TGCGCCAGCAGCTCCCCGACAGGCAAAAACATTCAGCACTTC. As protein: CASSSPTGKNIQHF.

This clonotype was detected many times. The rearrangement uses TRBV11-3 and TRBJ2-2; TRBD2 matches 11 bases. V shed 5 bases, J shed 6 bases, and the junction held 2 bases outside the gene matches. Germline assignment: CDR1 SGHNT and CDR2 YENEEA. The CDR3 has 14 residues. The CDR3 region is CASSRLAGPGELFF. The CDR3 coding sequence is TGTGCCAGCAGCCGACTAGCGGGACCCGGGGAGCTGTTTTTT.

This clonotype occurred many times. The chain combines TRBV30 with TRBJ2-7, with 8 bases aligning to TRBD2. V gave up 4 bases and J gave up 1 base; unmatched junction bases: 9. There are 15 residues in the CDR3. Germline CDR1 reads GTSNPN; CDR2 reads SVGIG (reference sequence). This chain's CDR3 is CAWTTGTRVSYEQYF. The CDR3 DNA reads as TGTGCCTGGACTACCGGGACTAGAGTTTCCTACGAGCAGTACTTC.

This clonotype was seen many times. This sequence joins TRBV7-2 and TRBJ1-5, with D perhaps TRBD1 (6 bases). CDR3 length equals 16 residues. The V gene's germline CDR1 is SGHTA and CDR2 FQGNSA. V was shortened by 2 bases and J by 2 bases, with 13 bases between the two germline ends. CDR3: CASSLFRGGRNQPQHF. The CDR3 DNA follows: TGTGCCAGCAGCTTATTCAGGGGTGGTCGCAATCAGCCCCAGCATTTT. Combining the CDR3 with reference TRBV7-2 and TRBJ1-5 gives the whole variable domain GAGVSQSPSNKVTEKGKDVELRCDPISGHTALYWYRQSLGQGLEFLIYFQGNSAPDKSGLPSDRFSAERTGGSVSTLTIQRTQQEDSAVYLCASSLFRGGRNQPQHFGDGTRLSIL.

Ten or more counts support this clonotype. The rearrangement links TRBV4-3 to TRBJ1-3; D perhaps matches TRBD1 (5 bases). The CDR3 is 17 amino acids. Trimming pared 4 bases from V and 8 bases from J, leaving 24 bases between. Germline V gives CDR1 LGHNA, CDR2 YSLEER. DNA for the CDR3: TGCGCCAGCAGCCTTGGAGGAACAGGAGGGGCCGGGGACACCATATATTTT. Translated: CASSLGGTGGAGDTIYF.